One and the same sample provided the 23 T cell receptor beta chains below, sequenced in a study of shared clonotypes between healthy human individuals. TCRdb keeps only in-frame clones here, not all; method: immunoSEQ multiplex PCR. This sample yields 2,500,000 or so clones, of which roughly 90% are seen a single time; approximately 0.41% belongs to the top ten. The sample taken for sequencing was naive CD4+ T cells from PBMCs. Documented subset: CD45RA+ positively selected. The receptor set was obtained from a man aged 18 to 30 in good health. Some clones in this sample may be carry-over from other donors' samples.

The V and J genes are TRBV18 and TRBJ2-7; no clear D gene. Germline assignment: CDR1 KGHSH and CDR2 LQKENI. Trimming pared 3 bases from V and 2 bases from J, leaving 14 bases between. This CDR3 has 15 amino acids. The CDR3: CASSPSGDLTYEQYF. For the CDR3, the DNA is TGTGCCAGCTCACCCTCGGGCGACTTGACCTACGAGCAGTACTTC.

This chain connects TRBV7-9 to TRBJ1-1; perhaps TRBD1 as D (6 bases). Trimming stripped 4 bases from V and 6 bases from J, with 15 bases between. Looked up from germline, CDR1 is SEHNR and CDR2 is FQNEAQ (reference sequence). The CDR3 covers 14 residues. The CDR3 is CASSWPGGRAEAFF. In DNA, the CDR3 is TGTGCCAGCAGCTGGCCCGGGGGGCGCGCTGAAGCTTTCTTT.

The chain couples TRBV28 to TRBJ2-1; maybe TRBD1 (5 bases). V was clipped by 7 bases and J by 4 bases, with 14 bases between them. This CDR3 comprises 14 residues. CDR1 is MDHEN, CDR2 SYDVKM, per germline. CDR3 in amino acids: CASILTGRYNEQFF. For the CDR3, the DNA is TGTGCCAGCATCCTTACAGGAAGATACAATGAGCAGTTCTTC.

The chain uses TRBV6-6 and TRBJ1-5, with TRBD1 as a possible D gene (5 bases). The CDR3 runs to 15 residues. Trimming took 0 bases from V and 6 from J, leaving 12 bases between them. The germline V gene has CDR1 MNHNY and CDR2 SVGAGI (reference sequence). Written as DNA, the CDR3 is TGTGCCAGCAGTTACTCGACGGGGGGTTTTCAGCCCCAGCATTTT. Translated, it gives CASSYSTGGFQPQHF.

The chain recombines TRBV11-2 with TRBJ1-2; 8 positions agree with TRBD1. Germline lookup yields CDR1 SGHAT and CDR2 FQNNGV. Unmatched junction bases numbered 10, after V lost 6 bases and J lost 4 bases. The CDR3 contains 15 residues. CDR3 nucleotides: TGTGCCAGCAGAGAGGGGCAGGGGGCGAGCTATGGCTACACCTTC. Translation: CASREGQGASYGYTF.

This clone appeared once. V gene TRBV11-2 combines with J gene TRBJ2-5, with 13 bases that match TRBD2. This CDR3 region has 15 residues. V shed 4 bases and J 5 bases; nucleotides not matched to a gene: 4. CDR1 and CDR2 (germline): SGHAT, FQNNGV. The CDR3 protein is CASSSRTSGSETQYF. DNA of the CDR3: TGTGCCAGCAGCTCCAGGACTAGCGGGAGTGAGACCCAGTACTTC.

The genes are TRBV25-1 and TRBJ2-5; 7 nucleotides line up with TRBD1. Germline loops: CDR1 MGHDK, CDR2 SYGVNS. V was pared by 4 bases and J by 4 bases, with 9 bases of the junction left unmatched. This CDR3 spans 15 amino acids. For the CDR3, the DNA is TGTGCCAGCAGTGGGGTTACGACAGGGTCAGAGACCCAGTACTTC. Encoded protein: CASSGVTTGSETQYF.

The V gene is TRBV5-1, the J gene TRBJ2-7; 11 nucleotides align to TRBD2. This CDR3 spans 15 amino acids. Germline lookup yields CDR1 SGHRS and CDR2 YFSETQ. J gave up 0 bases and V 4 bases, and 3 bases lay outside the gene matches. CDR3 sequence (DNA): TGCGCCAGCAGCCAAACTAGCGGGAGCTCCTACGAGCAGTACTTC. Translated, it gives CASSQTSGSSYEQYF.

This chain connects TRBV4-1 to TRBJ2-5, with unresolved D. The CDR3 spans 13 residues. The germline V gene has CDR1 MGHRA and CDR2 YSYEKL. Trimming removed 2 bases from V and 0 bases from J, with 4 bases in between. The CDR3 coding sequence is TGCGCCAGCAGCCAAACGTACCAAGAGACCCAGTACTTC. Protein product: CASSQTYQETQYF.

This clone was seen just once. The CDR3 DNA is TGTGCCAGCAGTTTTTCCAGGGGTCCAGATACGCAGTATTTT. Protein: CASSFSRGPDTQYF. This chain links TRBV28 with TRBJ2-3, with D perhaps TRBD1 (6 bases). Germline V gene data show CDR1 as MDHEN and CDR2 as SYDVKM. The CDR3 sequence is 14 residues long. The V and J ends lost 3 bases and 4 bases respectively, with 11 bases between them.

As concerns this clone: Other DNA sequences within the sample encode an identical CDR3. The genes are TRBV9 and TRBJ1-3, with D perhaps TRBD1 (5 bases). The V gene's germline CDR1 is SGDLS and CDR2 YYNGEE. This CDR3 contains 14 residues. Trimming cost V 0 bases and J 4 bases, with 8 bases left between them. CDR3 sequence: CASSVEGAGNTIYF. Here the CDR3 DNA reads TGTGCCAGCAGCGTAGAAGGGGCCGGAAACACCATATATTTT.

The chain combines TRBV28 with TRBJ2-2; the match to TRBD2 covers 9 bases. CDR1 is MDHEN, CDR2 SYDVKM, per germline. The CDR3 totals 19 residues. J was trimmed by 1 base and V by 7 bases; bases with no gene match: 16. DNA of the CDR3: TGTGCCAGCACCTTGGCCATACTAGCGGGTGGCCGGAACACCGGGGAGCTGTTTTTT. Protein: CASTLAILAGGRNTGELFF.

The rearrangement joins TRBV4-2 to TRBJ2-2; 8 nucleotides line up with TRBD2. CDR3 length: 16 residues. Germline CDR1 and CDR2: LGHNA and YNFKEQ. The J segment lost 7 bases and the V segment lost 2 bases, leaving 9 bases of the junction unmatched. This CDR3 reads CASSQKPGLEGGELFF. CDR3 nucleotides: TGTGCCAGCAGCCAAAAACCGGGACTAGAGGGCGGGGAGCTGTTTTTT.

This chain joins TRBV5-1 and TRBJ2-7; D gene ambiguous. CDR1 and CDR2 (germline): SGHRS, YFSETQ. The germline V and J ends were trimmed by 0 bases and 2 bases, with 9 bases remaining between them. The CDR3 has 14 amino acids. As DNA, the CDR3 is TGCGCCAGCAGCTTGGGTACCACAGCCTACGAGCAGTACTTC. Amino acid sequence: CASSLGTTAYEQYF.

The chain links TRBV28 to TRBJ2-7; TRBD2 matches at 11 bases. V was pared by 0 bases and J by 2 bases, with 0 bases of the junction left unmatched. This CDR3 has 15 residues. CDR1 is MDHEN, CDR2 SYDVKM, per germline. CDR3 bases: TGTGCCAGCAGTTTATGGACTAGCGGGGCCTACGAGCAGTACTTC. Its translation: CASSLWTSGAYEQYF.

The chain carries TRBV28 and TRBJ2-1; D call uncertain. This CDR3 is 11 amino acids long. The V gene lost 6 bases and the J gene lost 15 bases, with 15 bases spanning the gap. The germline V gene encodes CDR1 MDHEN and CDR2 SYDVKM. The CDR3 loop reads CASRGDGPAFF. CDR3 nucleotides: TGTGCCAGCAGGGGCGATGGGCCAGCGTTCTTC.

The J gene is TRBJ1-2, the V gene TRBV5-1; no firm D call. V was clipped by 4 bases and J by 0 bases, with 19 bases between them. Looked up from germline, CDR1 is SGHRS and CDR2 is YFSETQ. The CDR3 has 17 residues. The CDR3, as DNA: TGCGCCAGCAGCCGGAGTAAAGAAGACACCCCTAACTATGGCTACACCTTC. Translated, it gives CASSRSKEDTPNYGYTF.

A remark on this clone: The sample has other DNA sequences that encode this CDR3 too. The V and J genes are TRBV5-4 and TRBJ1-2, with D perhaps matching TRBD1 (5 bases). Germline V lookup: CDR1 SGHNT, CDR2 YYREEE (reference sequence). There are 13 residues in the CDR3. Deletions cut 4 bases from V and 4 bases from J, with 11 bases between. The CDR3 spells CASSPRDSYGYTF. The DNA for the CDR3 is TGTGCCAGCAGCCCTCGCGACAGCTATGGCTACACCTTC. The entire variable domain, with the rest obtained from reference TRBV5-4 and TRBJ1-2, is as follows: ETGVTQSPTHLIKTRGQQVTLRCSSQSGHNTVSWYQQALGQGPQFIFQYYREEENGRGNFPPRFSGLQFPNYSSELNVNALELDDSALYLCASSPRDSYGYTFGSGTRLTVV.

The chain links TRBV6-1 to TRBJ1-4; D gene ambiguous. The V gene lost 7 bases and the J gene lost 8 bases, with 14 bases spanning the gap. The CDR3 is 13 residues long. Germline CDR1 reads MNHNS; CDR2 reads SASEGT. This chain's CDR3 is CASTTGRHEKLFF. DNA for the CDR3: TGTGCCAGCACAACGGGCCGACACGAAAAACTGTTTTTT.

This clone was counted once. The chain has TRBV6-5 and TRBJ1-1; 7 bases line up with TRBD1. There are 16 residues in the CDR3. Germline V gene sequence: CDR1 MNHEY, CDR2 SVGAGI. Losses at the gene ends were 4 bases for V and 2 bases for J; bases not matched to a gene: 10. The CDR3, as DNA: TGTGCCAGCAGTTCCAGGGGGTTGACACCAAACACTGAAGCTTTCTTT. It codes for CASSSRGLTPNTEAFF.

Note on this clone: This same CDR3 is encoded by further DNA sequences in the sample. This sequence joins TRBV7-3 and TRBJ2-3, with D tentatively TRBD1 or TRBD2 (6 bases each). Trimming took off 3 bases at V and 6 bases at J, with 16 bases between the two ends. Germline lookup yields CDR1 SGHTA and CDR2 FQGTGA. The CDR3 has 15 residues. The CDR3: CASSLNPGGPDTQYF. As DNA, the CDR3 is TGTGCCAGCAGCTTGAATCCTGGGGGGCCGGATACGCAGTATTTT. Supplemented by reference TRBV7-3 and TRBJ2-3, the full variable domain reads GAGVSQTPSNKVTEKGKYVELRCDPISGHTALYWYRQSLGQGPEFLIYFQGTGAADDSGLPNDRFFAVRPEGSVSTLKIQRTERGDSAVYLCASSLNPGGPDTQYFGPGTRLTVL.

The chain couples TRBV5-1 to TRBJ2-2; the match to TRBD2 covers 8 bases. CDR3 length: 16 residues. Looked up from germline, CDR1 is SGHRS and CDR2 is YFSETQ. Germline trimming cut 4 bases from V and 3 bases from J; bases unmatched to any gene: 8. CDR3 DNA sequence: TGCGCCAGCAGCCCCGGGGTAGCGGGGTACACCGGGGAGCTGTTTTTT. It is translated as CASSPGVAGYTGELFF.

CDR3 sequence: CASSPKDKNTGELFF. For the CDR3, the DNA is TGTGCCAGCAGCCCCAAGGACAAAAACACCGGGGAGCTGTTTTTT. The gene calls are TRBV5-4 and TRBJ2-2, with a weak D call TRBD1 (5 bases). This CDR3 spans 15 amino acids. Germline V gives CDR1 SGHNT, CDR2 YYREEE (reference sequence). V lost 4 bases and J 2 bases, leaving 12 bases between the germline ends.